This T cell receptor beta chain was profiled in a study of T cell responses to AZD1222 COVID-19 vaccine. Germline V lookup: CDR1 SGHRS, CDR2 YFSETQ. The CDR3 covers 11 residues. Trimming pared 9 bases from V and 8 bases from J, leaving 14 bases between. Repertoires were generated with immunoSEQ multiplex PCR, while TCRdb's copy carries only in-frame clones and drops some. Of about 97,000 clones in the sample, approximately 90% are singletons; the top ten hold 7.5%. The sample consisted of peripheral blood, taken on day 0 of AZD1222 vaccination. This TCR was sampled from an adult in good health. This chain connects TRBV5-1 to TRBJ1-2; D gene unclear. The CDR3 DNA follows: TGCGCCACCCAAGAAGCGGGGGGCTACACCTTC. Residues: CATQEAGGYTF.